The 17 T cell receptor beta chains listed next were all sequenced from one sample in a study of blood T cell repertoires in COVID-19. The protocol was immunoSEQ multiplex PCR, while the TCRdb copy is restricted to in-frame clones and leaves out a portion. This table has about 190,000 clones, over 75% appearing once. The sequencing input was peripheral blood. These receptors were obtained from a woman aged 45-65 years with acute or convalescent COVID-19.

The chain couples TRBV28 to TRBJ1-6; the D gene is possibly TRBD1 (6 bases). Deletions cut 4 bases from V and 10 bases from J, with 14 bases between. This CDR3 is 14 amino acids long. Germline V CDR1 and CDR2: MDHEN, SYDVKM. CDR3 region: CASSSAGDGSPLHF. CDR3 nucleotides: TGTGCCAGCAGTTCAGCAGGGGATGGGTCACCCCTCCACTTT.

The CDR3 DNA reads as TGTGCCAGTAGTCCACTCGGGACAGGGGAACTTAATTCACCCCTCCACTTT. Translated, it gives CASSPLGTGELNSPLHF. The rearrangement joins TRBV19 to TRBJ1-6, with 10 positions matching TRBD1. The CDR3 contains 17 residues. V lost 5 bases to trimming and J lost 6 bases; unmatched junction nucleotides: 10. Germline V gene lookup returns CDR1 LNHDA and CDR2 SQIVND (reference sequence).

The V gene is TRBV6-5, the J gene TRBJ1-1; D gene uncertain. CDR3 length: 14 residues. V lost 6 bases and J 1 base, leaving 12 bases between the germline ends. The germline V gene encodes CDR1 MNHEY and CDR2 SVGAGI. The CDR3, as DNA: TGTGCCAGCAGCCCGCATCGACAGAACACTGAAGCTTTCTTT. Translating gives CASSPHRQNTEAFF.

The chain recombines TRBV12-5 with TRBJ2-3; TRBD1 might be the D (5 bases). The CDR3 contains 13 residues. Trimming removed 3 bases at V and 5 bases at J, with 9 bases between. Per germline, CDR1 LGHNT and CDR2 FRNRAP. CDR3 in DNA: TGTGCTAGTGGTTTCTCAGGGATAGATACGCAGTATTTT. Translated, it gives CASGFSGIDTQYF.

This chain links TRBV5-6 with TRBJ1-6; TRBD1 agrees at 9 bases. The ends lost 2 bases at V and 4 bases at J; junction bases unmatched: 7. CDR1 and CDR2 (germline): SGHDT, YYEEEE. This CDR3 is 17 amino acids long. In nucleotides, the CDR3 is TGTGCCAGCAGCTTTGGGACAGGGAGTCGGTATAATTCACCCCTCCACTTT. Protein: CASSFGTGSRYNSPLHF.

V gene TRBV11-2 combines with J gene TRBJ2-1; TRBD2 matches at 15 bases. The CDR3 totals 15 residues. Germline trimming cut 4 bases from V and 7 bases from J; bases unmatched to any gene: 2. The germline CDR1 and CDR2 sequences are SGHAT and FQNNGV. The CDR3 loop is CASSWTSGGANEQFF. DNA for the CDR3: TGTGCCAGCAGCTGGACTAGCGGGGGGGCGAATGAGCAGTTCTTC.

The gene calls are TRBV19 and TRBJ2-7, with TRBD2 identical over 11 bases. Losses at the gene ends were 5 bases for V and 4 bases for J; bases not matched to a gene: 7. Germline CDR1 and CDR2: LNHDA and SQIVND (reference sequence). This CDR3 has 15 amino acids. The CDR3 loop is CASSSGTSGAYEQYF. The CDR3 bases are TGTGCCAGTAGTTCCGGGACTAGCGGAGCGTACGAGCAGTACTTC.

The chain has TRBV30 and TRBJ2-7, with 7 positions matching TRBD1. In germline, CDR1 is GTSNPN, CDR2 SVGIG (reference sequence). The CDR3 length is 14 residues. The V gene end was trimmed by 0 bases and the J gene end by 7 bases; junction bases not matched to a gene: 9. The CDR3 spells CAWSVLLKQGEQYF. CDR3 DNA sequence: TGTGCCTGGAGTGTGCTTCTTAAACAGGGGGAGCAGTACTTC. The entire variable domain, with the rest obtained from reference TRBV30 and TRBJ2-7, is as follows: SQTIHQWPATLVQPVGSPLSLECTVEGTSNPNLYWYRQAAGRGLQLLFYSVGIGQISSEVPQNLSASRPQDRQFILSSKKLLLSDSGFYLCAWSVLLKQGEQYFGPGTRLTVT.

This clone has a single count. The chain recombines TRBV6-2 or TRBV6-3 with TRBJ2-7; 7 bases align to TRBD1. Looked up from germline, CDR1 is MNHEY and CDR2 is SVGEGT. CDR3 length: 15 amino acids. With 6 bases clipped from V and 11 bases from J, the junction kept 19 bases outside the gene matches. The CDR3 coding sequence is TGTGCCAGCAGCAAAGCCCTGACAGGGAATAATAGCAAGTACTTC. It is translated as CASSKALTGNNSKYF.

The chain carries TRBV5-6 and TRBJ1-6, with 11 bases identical to TRBD1. The V and J ends lost 2 bases and 8 bases, in that order; junction bases with no gene match: 3. CDR3 length: 15 amino acids. Looked up from germline, CDR1 is SGHDT and CDR2 is YYEEEE. The CDR3 loop reads CASSLLGQGDSPLHF. The CDR3 nucleotides are TGTGCCAGCAGCTTACTGGGACAGGGGGATTCACCCCTCCACTTT. Supplemented by reference TRBV5-6 and TRBJ1-6, the full variable domain reads DAGVTQSPTHLIKTRGQQVTLRCSPKSGHDTVSWYQQALGQGPQFIFQYYEEEERQRGNFPDRFSGHQFPNYSSELNVNALLLGDSALYLCASSLLGQGDSPLHFGNGTRLTVT.

This clone was recorded a few times. This chain joins TRBV19 and TRBJ2-1; D call uncertain. Per the germline V gene, CDR1 is LNHDA and CDR2 is SQIVND (reference sequence). V lost 5 bases to trimming and J lost 7 bases, with 15 bases between them. The CDR3 is made up of 14 amino acids. Written as DNA, the CDR3 is TGTGCCAGTAGTGCCGCTAGTCCGCCGAATGAGCAGTTCTTC. It is translated as CASSAASPPNEQFF.

In its sample, this clone was seen once. J is TRBJ2-2 and V is TRBV7-8; maybe TRBD1 (6 bases). V was shortened by 0 bases and J by 4 bases, with 15 bases between the two germline ends. The CDR3 contains 17 residues. Germline CDR1 reads SGHVS; CDR2 reads FQNEAQ. The CDR3 is CASSLAIAPTGTGELFF. The CDR3 coding sequence is TGTGCCAGCAGCTTAGCGATTGCCCCGACAGGCACCGGGGAGCTGTTTTTT. Combining the CDR3 with reference TRBV7-8 and TRBJ2-2 gives the whole variable domain GAGVSQSPRYKVAKRGQDVALRCDPISGHVSLFWYQQALGQGPEFLTYFQNEAQLDKSGLPSDRFFAERPEGSVSTLKIQRTQQEDSAVYLCASSLAIAPTGTGELFFGEGSRLTVL.

V usage is TRBV28 and J usage is TRBJ1-1, with TRBD1 matching over 7 bases. After removal of 2 bases from V and 0 bases from J, the junction contained 0 bases not matched to a gene. The CDR3 is made up of 14 amino acids. CDR1 and CDR2 from the germline V gene are MDHEN and SYDVKM. Here the CDR3 DNA reads TGTGCCAGCAGTTTAGGGACAGTGAACACTGAAGCTTTCTTT. Encoded protein: CASSLGTVNTEAFF.

The chain couples TRBV3-1 (or the pseudogene TRBV3-2) to TRBJ1-2; weak D call: TRBD1 (5 bases). This CDR3 spans 12 amino acids. Germline V gives CDR1 LGHDT, CDR2 YNNKEL (reference sequence). V lost 5 bases to trimming and J lost 10 bases, with 14 bases between them. The CDR3 bases are TGTGCCAGCAGCATTGACAGTTTAGTCTACACCTTC. Translation gives CASSIDSLVYTF.

J is TRBJ1-5 and V is TRBV5-4, with 9 nucleotides matching TRBD1. This CDR3 comprises 14 residues. The germline CDR1 and CDR2 sequences are SGHNT and YYREEE (reference sequence). V was clipped by 4 bases and J by 4 bases; unmatched bases: 3. CDR3 bases: TGTGCCAGCAGCCCGGGACAGGGAAATCAGCCCCAGCATTTT. It translates to CASSPGQGNQPQHF. Full variable domain (rest looked up from reference TRBV5-4 and TRBJ1-5): ETGVTQSPTHLIKTRGQQVTLRCSSQSGHNTVSWYQQALGQGPQFIFQYYREEENGRGNFPPRFSGLQFPNYSSELNVNALELDDSALYLCASSPGQGNQPQHFGDGTRLSIL.

The chain uses TRBV19 and TRBJ1-1; D gene unclear. Germline lookup yields CDR1 LNHDA and CDR2 SQIVND (reference sequence). V lost 3 bases, J lost 1 base, and 6 bases lay in between. This CDR3 region has 13 residues. CDR3 coding DNA: TGTGCCAGTAGTATTAACGGGAACACTGAAGCTTTCTTT. Translation: CASSINGNTEAFF.

V gene TRBV7-6 combines with J gene TRBJ1-1, with D maybe TRBD1 (6 bases). Germline V gene sequence: CDR1 SGHVS, CDR2 FNYEAQ. The V end was cut by 4 bases, the J end by 2 bases, with 8 bases between. The CDR3 contains 13 residues. The CDR3 DNA is TGTGCCAGCAGCTCGACAGGCAACACTGAAGCTTTCTTT. Its protein product is CASSSTGNTEAFF.